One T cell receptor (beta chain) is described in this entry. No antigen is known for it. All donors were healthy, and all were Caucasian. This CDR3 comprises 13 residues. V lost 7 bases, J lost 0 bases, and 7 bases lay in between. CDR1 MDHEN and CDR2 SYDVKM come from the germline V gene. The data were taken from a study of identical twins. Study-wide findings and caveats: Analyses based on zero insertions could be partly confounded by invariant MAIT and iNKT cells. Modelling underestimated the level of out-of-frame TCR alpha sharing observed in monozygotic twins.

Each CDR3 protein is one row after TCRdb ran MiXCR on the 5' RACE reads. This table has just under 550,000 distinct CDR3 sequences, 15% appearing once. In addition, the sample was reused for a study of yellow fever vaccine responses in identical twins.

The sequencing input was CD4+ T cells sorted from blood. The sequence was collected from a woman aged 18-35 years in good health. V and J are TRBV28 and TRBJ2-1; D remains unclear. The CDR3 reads CASMLGSYNEQFF. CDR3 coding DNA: TGTGCCAGCATGCTGGGCTCCTACAATGAGCAGTTCTTC.